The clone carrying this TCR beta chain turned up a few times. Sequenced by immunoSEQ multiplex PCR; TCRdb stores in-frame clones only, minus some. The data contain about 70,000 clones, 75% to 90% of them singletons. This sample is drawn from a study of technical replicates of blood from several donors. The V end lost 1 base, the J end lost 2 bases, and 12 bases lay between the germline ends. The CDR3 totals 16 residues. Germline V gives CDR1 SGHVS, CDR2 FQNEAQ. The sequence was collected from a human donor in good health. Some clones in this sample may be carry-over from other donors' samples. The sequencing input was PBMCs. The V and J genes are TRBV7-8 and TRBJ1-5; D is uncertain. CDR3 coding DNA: TGTGCCAGCAGCTTAGGAGGGAGAAACGGCAATCAGCCCCAGCATTTT. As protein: CASSLGGRNGNQPQHF.